This T cell receptor (beta chain) originates from a study of blood T cell repertoires in COVID-19. Study background: COVID-19 samples, acute and convalescent, were from the United States, Italy and Spain. The cDNA or gDNA used as material had been derived from T cells, B-cell-depleted T cells, or PBMCs.

Original data processing: Amplification of reference gene primers provided the estimated nucleated cell counts. Some clones are missing from TCRdb's copy, which holds only in-frame ones; the method was immunoSEQ multiplex PCR. D and trimming were read from the DNA, whereas the V and J calls and clone size are those reported in that table. Of hundreds of thousands of clones in the sample, about nine tenths were seen once. After removal of 3 bases from V and 8 bases from J, the junction contained 15 bases not matched to a gene. Germline CDR1 and CDR2: KGHSH and LQKENI. This CDR3 contains 18 residues. The J gene is TRBJ1-5, the V gene TRBV18, with 11 positions matching TRBD1. The TCR originated in a woman aged 60 to 75 with acute or convalescent COVID-19. Sample: peripheral blood. The CDR3 here is CASSPPSAGTGGMKPQHF. CDR3 in DNA: TGTGCCAGCTCACCTCCCTCAGCCGGGACAGGGGGTATGAAGCCCCAGCATTTT.